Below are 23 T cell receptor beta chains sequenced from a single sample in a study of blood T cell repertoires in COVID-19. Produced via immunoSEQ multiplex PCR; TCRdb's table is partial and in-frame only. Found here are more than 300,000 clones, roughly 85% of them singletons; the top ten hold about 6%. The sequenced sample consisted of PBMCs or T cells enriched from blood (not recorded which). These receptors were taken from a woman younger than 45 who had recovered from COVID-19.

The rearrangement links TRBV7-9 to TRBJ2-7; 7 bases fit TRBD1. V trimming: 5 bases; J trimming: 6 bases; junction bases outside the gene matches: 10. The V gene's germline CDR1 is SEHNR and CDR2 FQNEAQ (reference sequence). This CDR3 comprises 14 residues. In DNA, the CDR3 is TGTGCCAGCAGCCAACCCGACAGGGATGGCGAGCAGTACTTC. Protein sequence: CASSQPDRDGEQYF.

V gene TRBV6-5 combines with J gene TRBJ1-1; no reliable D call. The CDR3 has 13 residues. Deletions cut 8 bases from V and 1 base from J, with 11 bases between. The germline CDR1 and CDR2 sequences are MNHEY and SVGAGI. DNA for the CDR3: TGTGCCAGCCGGTTGGTTGAGAACACTGAAGCTTTCTTT. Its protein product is CASRLVENTEAFF.

CDR3 coding DNA: TGCAGCGTTGCAGGGAAAGAGACCCAGTACTTC. It specifies CSVAGKETQYF. V gene TRBV29-1 combines with J gene TRBJ2-5; tentatively, D is TRBD1 (5 bases). Germline values: CDR1 SQVTM, CDR2 ANQGSEA. This CDR3 contains 11 residues. V gave up 4 bases and J gave up 3 bases, with 6 bases separating them.

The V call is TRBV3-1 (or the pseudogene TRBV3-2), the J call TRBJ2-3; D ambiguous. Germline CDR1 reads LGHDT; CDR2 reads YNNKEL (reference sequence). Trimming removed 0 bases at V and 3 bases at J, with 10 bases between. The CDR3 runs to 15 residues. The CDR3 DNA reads TGTGCCAGCAGCCAAGATTTCCCCTTGACAGATACGCAGTATTTT. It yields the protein CASSQDFPLTDTQYF.

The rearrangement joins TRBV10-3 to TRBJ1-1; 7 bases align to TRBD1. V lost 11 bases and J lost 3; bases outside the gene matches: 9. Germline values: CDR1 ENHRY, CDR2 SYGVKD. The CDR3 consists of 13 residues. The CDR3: CAATGAADTEAFF. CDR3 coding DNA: TGTGCCGCAACAGGGGCGGCCGACACTGAAGCTTTCTTT.

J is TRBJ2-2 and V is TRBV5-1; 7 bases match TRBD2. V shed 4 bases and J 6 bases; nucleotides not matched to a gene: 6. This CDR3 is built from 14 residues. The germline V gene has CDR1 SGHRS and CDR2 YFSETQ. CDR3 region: CASSPWGGAGELFF. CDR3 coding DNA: TGCGCCAGCAGCCCCTGGGGGGGGGCCGGGGAGCTGTTTTTT.

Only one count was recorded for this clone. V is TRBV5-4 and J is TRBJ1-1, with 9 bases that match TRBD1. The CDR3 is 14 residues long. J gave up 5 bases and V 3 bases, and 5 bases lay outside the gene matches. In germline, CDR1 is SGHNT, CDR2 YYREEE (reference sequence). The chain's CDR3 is CASSSGQGRTEAFF. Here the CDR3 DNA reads TGTGCCAGCAGCTCGGGACAGGGTAGGACTGAAGCTTTCTTT. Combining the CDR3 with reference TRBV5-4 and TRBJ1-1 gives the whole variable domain ETGVTQSPTHLIKTRGQQVTLRCSSQSGHNTVSWYQQALGQGPQFIFQYYREEENGRGNFPPRFSGLQFPNYSSELNVNALELDDSALYLCASSSGQGRTEAFFGQGTRLTVV.

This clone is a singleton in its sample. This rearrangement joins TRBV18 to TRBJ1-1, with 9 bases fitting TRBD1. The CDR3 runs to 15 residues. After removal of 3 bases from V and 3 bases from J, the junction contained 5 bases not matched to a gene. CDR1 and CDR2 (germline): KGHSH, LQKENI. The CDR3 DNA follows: TGTGCCAGCTCACCGTTGACAGGGGGTGACACTGAAGCTTTCTTT. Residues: CASSPLTGGDTEAFF.

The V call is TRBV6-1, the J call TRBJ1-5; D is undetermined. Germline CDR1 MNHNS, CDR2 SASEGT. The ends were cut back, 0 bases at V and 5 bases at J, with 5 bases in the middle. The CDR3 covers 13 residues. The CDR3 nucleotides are TGTGCCAGCAGTGAAGCGTTCGATCAGCCCCAGCATTTT. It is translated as CASSEAFDQPQHF.

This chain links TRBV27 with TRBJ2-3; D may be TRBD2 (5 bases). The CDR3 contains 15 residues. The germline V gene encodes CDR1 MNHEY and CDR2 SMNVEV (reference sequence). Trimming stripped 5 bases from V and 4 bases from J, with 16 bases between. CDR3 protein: CASSTQASHPDTQYF. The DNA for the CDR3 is TGTGCCAGCAGTACGCAGGCTAGCCACCCAGATACGCAGTATTTT.

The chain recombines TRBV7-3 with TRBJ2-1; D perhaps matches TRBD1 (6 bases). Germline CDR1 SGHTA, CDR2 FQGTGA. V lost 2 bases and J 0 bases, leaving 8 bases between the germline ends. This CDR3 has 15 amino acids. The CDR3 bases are TGTGCCAGCAGCTTAGGGGGCAACTCCTACAATGAGCAGTTCTTC. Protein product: CASSLGGNSYNEQFF. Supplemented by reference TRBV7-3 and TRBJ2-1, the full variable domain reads GAGVSQTPSNKVTEKGKYVELRCDPISGHTALYWYRQSLGQGPEFLIYFQGTGAADDSGLPNDRFFAVRPEGSVSTLKIQRTERGDSAVYLCASSLGGNSYNEQFFGPGTRLTVL.

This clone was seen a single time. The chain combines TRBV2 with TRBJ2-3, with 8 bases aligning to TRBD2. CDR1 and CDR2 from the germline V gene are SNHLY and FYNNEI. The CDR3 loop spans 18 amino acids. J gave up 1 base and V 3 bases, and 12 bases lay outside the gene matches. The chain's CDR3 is CASSEEAGAILGTDTQYF. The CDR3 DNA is TGTGCCAGCAGTGAGGAAGCGGGGGCCATCCTCGGCACAGATACGCAGTATTTT.

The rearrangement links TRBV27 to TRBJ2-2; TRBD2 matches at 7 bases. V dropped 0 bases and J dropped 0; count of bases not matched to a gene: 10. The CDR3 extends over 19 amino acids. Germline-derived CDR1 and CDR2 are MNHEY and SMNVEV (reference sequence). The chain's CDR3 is CASSLSIAVGGANTGELFF. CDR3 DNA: TGTGCCAGCAGTTTATCGATAGCCGTGGGGGGGGCGAACACCGGGGAGCTGTTTTTT.

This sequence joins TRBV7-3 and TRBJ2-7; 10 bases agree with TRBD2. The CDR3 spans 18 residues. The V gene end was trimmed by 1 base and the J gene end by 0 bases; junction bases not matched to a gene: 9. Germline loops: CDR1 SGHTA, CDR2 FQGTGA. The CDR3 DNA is TGTGCCAGCAGCTTAAGGCCTAGCGGGGGCCGAAGCTCCTACGAGCAGTACTTC. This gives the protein CASSLRPSGGRSSYEQYF.

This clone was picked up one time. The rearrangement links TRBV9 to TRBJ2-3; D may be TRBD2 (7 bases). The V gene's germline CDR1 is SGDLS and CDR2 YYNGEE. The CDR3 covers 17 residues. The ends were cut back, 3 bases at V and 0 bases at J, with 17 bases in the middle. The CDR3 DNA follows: TGTGCCAGCAGCGCTAGGGGGGGAAAGGCTAGCACAGATACGCAGTATTTT. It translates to CASSARGGKASTDTQYF.

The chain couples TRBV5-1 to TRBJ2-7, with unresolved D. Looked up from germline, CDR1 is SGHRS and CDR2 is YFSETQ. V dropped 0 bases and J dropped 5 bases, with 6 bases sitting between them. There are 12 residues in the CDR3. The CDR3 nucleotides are TGCGCCAGCAGCTTGGGCAGGCACGAGCAGTACTTC. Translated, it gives CASSLGRHEQYF. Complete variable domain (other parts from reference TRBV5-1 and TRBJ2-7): KAGVTQTPRYLIKTRGQQVTLSCSPISGHRSVSWYQQTPGQGLQFLFEYFSETQRNKGNFPGRFSGRQFSNSRSEMNVSTLELGDSALYLCASSLGRHEQYFGPGTRLTVT.

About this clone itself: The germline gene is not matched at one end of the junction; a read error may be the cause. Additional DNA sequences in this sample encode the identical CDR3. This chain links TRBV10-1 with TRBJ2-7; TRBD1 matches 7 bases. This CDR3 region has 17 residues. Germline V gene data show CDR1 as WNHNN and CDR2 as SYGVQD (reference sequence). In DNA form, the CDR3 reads TGCGCCAGCAGTGAGTCGAAGGGGGCCCTACCTCTCTACGAACAGTACTTC. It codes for CASSESKGALPLYEQYF.

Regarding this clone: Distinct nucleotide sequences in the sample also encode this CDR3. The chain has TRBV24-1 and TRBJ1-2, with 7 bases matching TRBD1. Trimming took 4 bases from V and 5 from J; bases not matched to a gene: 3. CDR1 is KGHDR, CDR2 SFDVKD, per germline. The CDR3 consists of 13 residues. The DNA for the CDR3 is TGTGCCACCAGTGACCAGACAGGGTATGGCTACACCTTC. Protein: CATSDQTGYGYTF.

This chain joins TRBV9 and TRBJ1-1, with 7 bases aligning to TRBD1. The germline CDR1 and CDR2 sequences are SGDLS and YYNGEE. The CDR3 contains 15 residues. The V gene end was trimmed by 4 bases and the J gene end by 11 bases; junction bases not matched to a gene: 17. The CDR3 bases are TGTGCCAGCAGCCCTTCAGACAGGGTAGAGCTTGACGCTTTCTTT. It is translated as CASSPSDRVELDAFF.

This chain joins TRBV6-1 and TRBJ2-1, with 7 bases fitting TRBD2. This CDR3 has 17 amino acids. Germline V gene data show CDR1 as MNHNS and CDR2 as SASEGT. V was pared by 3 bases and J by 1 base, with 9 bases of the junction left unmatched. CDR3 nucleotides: TGTGCCAGCAGTGAGAAGGCTAGCGGAGTTTCCTACAATGAGCAGTTCTTC. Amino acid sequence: CASSEKASGVSYNEQFF.

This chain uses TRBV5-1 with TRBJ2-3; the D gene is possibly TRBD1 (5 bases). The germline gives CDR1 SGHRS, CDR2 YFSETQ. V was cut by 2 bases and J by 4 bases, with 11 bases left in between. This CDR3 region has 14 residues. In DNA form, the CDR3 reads TGCGCCAGCAGCTTCAATGGGGCCCCAGATACGCAGTATTTT. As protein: CASSFNGAPDTQYF.

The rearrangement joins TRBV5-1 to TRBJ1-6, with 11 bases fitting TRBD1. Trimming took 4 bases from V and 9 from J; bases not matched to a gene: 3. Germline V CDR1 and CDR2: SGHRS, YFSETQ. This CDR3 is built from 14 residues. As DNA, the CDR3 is TGCGCCAGCAGCCTAGGACAGGGGGCTTCACCCCTCCACTTT. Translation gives CASSLGQGASPLHF.

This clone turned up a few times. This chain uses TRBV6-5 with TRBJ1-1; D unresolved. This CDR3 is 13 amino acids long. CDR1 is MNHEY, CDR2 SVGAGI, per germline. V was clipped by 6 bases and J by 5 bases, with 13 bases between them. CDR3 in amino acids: CASRSYGWTEAFF. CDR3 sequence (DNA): TGTGCCAGCAGGTCGTACGGGTGGACTGAAGCTTTCTTT.